One and the same sample provided the 5 T cell receptor beta chains below, sequenced in a study of OX40 agonist ivuxolimab in advanced cancers. Libraries were prepared by immunoSEQ multiplex PCR; TCRdb keeps only in-frame clonotypes and omits some of them. The sample has 20,000 to 30,000 clones, 65% to 90% seen once. The material sequenced was CD4+ or CD8+ T cells sorted from blood, taken in a trial of the OX40 agonist ivuxolimab. Receptor source: an adult with an advanced solid tumor such as melanoma, head and neck, liver or kidney cancer.

This chain connects TRBV6-5 to TRBJ2-7; 7 positions match TRBD1. The CDR3 sequence is 13 residues long. CDR1 and CDR2 (germline): MNHEY, SVGAGI. V lost 5 bases and J lost 2; bases outside the gene matches: 3. The CDR3 reads CASSRDSPYEQYF. In nucleotides, the CDR3 is TGTGCCAGCAGTCGGGACAGCCCCTACGAGCAGTACTTC.

The J gene is TRBJ2-5, the V gene TRBV14, with a weak D call TRBD2 (5 bases). V lost 1 base to trimming and J lost 3 bases, with 9 bases between them. Germline V lookup: CDR1 SGHDN, CDR2 FVKESK. The length of the CDR3 is 14 residues. CDR3 nucleotides: TGTGCCAGCAGCCAAGTACCGGGAAAAGAGACCCAGTACTTC. The encoded protein is CASSQVPGKETQYF.

The J gene is TRBJ1-5, the V gene TRBV4-1; 8 bases align to TRBD1. The CDR3 covers 15 residues. Germline assignment: CDR1 MGHRA and CDR2 YSYEKL. V lost 0 bases and J lost 6; bases outside the gene matches: 4. The CDR3 loop reads CASSQDQGAGQPQHF. The CDR3 nucleotides are TGCGCCAGCAGCCAAGACCAGGGGGCGGGTCAGCCCCAGCATTTT.

The chain uses TRBV7-6 and TRBJ2-2; D remains unclear. The CDR3 is made up of 14 amino acids. Germline V CDR1 and CDR2: SGHVS, FNYEAQ. The V end was cut by 2 bases, the J end by 6 bases, with 10 bases between. The CDR3, as DNA: TGTGCCAGCAGCTTAATCCATGTGGCCGGGGAGCTGTTTTTT. As protein: CASSLIHVAGELFF. Drawing the rest from reference TRBV7-6 and TRBJ2-2, the complete variable domain is GAGVSQSPRYKVTKRGQDVALRCDPISGHVSLYWYRQALGQGPEFLTYFNYEAQQDKSGLPNDRFSAERPEGSISTLTIQRTEQRDSAMYRCASSLIHVAGELFFGEGSRLTVL.

The V call is TRBV5-4, the J call TRBJ2-1; TRBD2 agrees at 11 bases. V was pared by 3 bases and J by 2 bases, with 7 bases of the junction left unmatched. CDR3 length equals 17 residues. Germline CDR1 reads SGHNT; CDR2 reads YYREEE (reference sequence). This CDR3 reads CASSSPTSGVTYNEQFF. The CDR3 DNA reads as TGTGCCAGCAGCTCTCCGACTAGCGGGGTTACCTACAATGAGCAGTTCTTC.